This T cell receptor (beta chain) stems from a study of T cell responses to AZD1222 COVID-19 vaccine. This CDR3 is 16 amino acids long. The V gene's germline CDR1 is LGHDT and CDR2 YNNKEL (reference sequence). Trimming shortened V by 4 bases and J by 0 bases, and 15 bases separated the two germline ends. Study results and caveats: Vaccine-associated CD4 TCRs spanned spike, dominant at 160-218 and 743-854.

Notes on this clone: What it recognizes is unknown.

The table came from immunoSEQ multiplex PCR; TCRdb's copy has only in-frame clones and leaves some out. The table lists about 80,000 clones, approximately 90% of them singletons, with 8% in the top ten. The chain combines TRBV3-1 (or the pseudogene TRBV3-2) with TRBJ1-1, with D perhaps matching TRBD1 (5 bases). The sample here was peripheral blood, taken 28 days after the second AZD1222 dose. This clonotype was obtained from an adult who received the AZD1222 COVID-19 vaccine. The CDR3 DNA is TGTGCCAGCAGCCCCCTAAGGGAGGGACTGAACACTGAAGCTTTCTTT. It yields the protein CASSPLREGLNTEAFF.